This T cell receptor (beta chain) was sequenced for a study of cytomegalovirus exposure and HLA in healthy donors. Whole-study findings and limits: For TCR beta chains, V- and J-gene trimming was later linked to a missense DCLRE1C variant. Reportedly, TCR beta sequences accurately predicted HLA-A and HLA-B alleles in most subjects. In a later analysis, parvovirus B19, influenza, CMV and Epstein-Barr virus appeared linked to several top co-occurrence clusters.

On this clone itself: Its antigen is not identified.

The CDR3 covers 14 residues. Deletions cut 0 bases from V and 6 bases from J, with 11 bases between. Germline assignment: CDR1 GTSNPN and CDR2 SVGIG (reference sequence). Use of 60 Vbeta and 13 Jbeta primers characterized the PCR. In the original processing: An analysis performed later counted about 80 million unique TCR beta chains (around 11 million of them shared). Profiled with immunoSEQ multiplex PCR; TCRdb holds only in-frame clones, not every one. V, J and clone size are taken as reported in that table, and D and trimming were inferred from the DNA itself. The sample has over 130,000 clones; about 84% are singletons.

This sequence joins TRBV30 and TRBJ2-2; the D gene is possibly TRBD2 (5 bases). The sequence came from a woman aged 35 to 49 in good health and CMV-seropositive. Specimen: PBMCs. The CDR3 nucleotides are TGTGCCTGGAGTGTGGCGGGTCCACCCGGGGAGCTGTTTTTT. Residues: CAWSVAGPPGELFF.